This passage covers 18 T cell receptor beta chains from one sample sequenced in a study of blood T cell repertoires in COVID-19. This table comes from immunoSEQ multiplex PCR, and its TCRdb copy is limited to in-frame clones, with some not included. The sample has a few hundred thousand clones; 87% are singletons. The sequenced material came from PBMCs or T cells enriched from blood (not recorded which). These receptors all stem from a woman younger than 35 who had recovered from COVID-19.

The chain has TRBV12-3 or TRBV12-4 and TRBJ1-2, with 7 nucleotides matching TRBD1. The CDR3 is made up of 13 amino acids. Unmatched junction bases numbered 1, after V lost 3 bases and J lost 3 bases. The CDR3: CASSFGTDYGYTF. Here the CDR3 DNA reads TGTGCCAGCAGTTTCGGGACAGACTATGGCTACACCTTC.

The chain uses TRBV7-8 and TRBJ2-2, with 7 positions matching TRBD1. CDR3 length: 14 amino acids. V was clipped by 6 bases and J by 5 bases; unmatched bases: 6. Germline V gene sequence: CDR1 SGHVS, CDR2 FQNEAQ. CDR3 sequence reads: CASRGQTLTGELFF. The CDR3 region has the DNA TGTGCCAGCAGGGGACAGACCTTAACCGGGGAGCTGTTTTTT.

V gene TRBV20-1 combines with J gene TRBJ1-2, with a possible D match to TRBD1 (5 bases). The CDR3 loop spans 13 amino acids. Looked up from germline, CDR1 is DFQATT and CDR2 is SNEGSKA (reference sequence). Trimming removed 6 bases from V and 3 bases from J, with 14 bases in between. CDR3 in DNA: TGCAGTGCCAGTGTAGGGGTCGACTATGGCTACACCTTC. The encoded protein is CSASVGVDYGYTF.

The rearrangement joins TRBV14 to TRBJ2-4; no firm D call. Trimming removed 0 bases at V and 0 bases at J, with 9 bases between. Germline CDR1 SGHDN, CDR2 FVKESK. This CDR3 has 16 amino acids. The CDR3 reads CASSQDSTGAKNIQYF. The CDR3 DNA reads TGTGCCAGCAGCCAAGATTCCACCGGAGCCAAAAACATTCAGTACTTC.

The chain joins TRBV11-2 to TRBJ2-3, with TRBD2 identical over 12 bases. The CDR3 consists of 16 residues. Germline CDR1 SGHAT, CDR2 FQNNGV. Trimming cost V 1 base and J 5 bases; bases outside gene matches: 4. CDR3: CASSLGLAGGKDTQYF. The CDR3 bases are TGTGCCAGCAGCTTAGGTCTAGCGGGAGGGAAAGATACGCAGTATTTT.

The V call is TRBV19, the J call TRBJ1-4; unclear D gene. Trimming shortened V by 5 bases and J by 4 bases, and 17 bases separated the two germline ends. From germline, CDR1 is LNHDA and CDR2 SQIVND (reference sequence). The CDR3 runs to 16 residues. CDR3 sequence: CASSSNHGALNEKLFF. DNA of the CDR3: TGTGCCAGTAGTTCAAACCACGGAGCCCTTAATGAAAAACTGTTTTTT.

The chain combines TRBV7-3 with TRBJ2-3, with 7 bases lining up with TRBD1. J was trimmed by 6 bases and V by 4 bases; bases with no gene match: 7. Germline V gives CDR1 SGHTA, CDR2 FQGTGA. The CDR3 covers 14 residues. DNA of the CDR3: TGTGCCAGCAGCTCCCGGGACAGACCGGATACGCAGTATTTT. Protein sequence: CASSSRDRPDTQYF.

This rearrangement joins TRBV6-5 to TRBJ2-1, with 8 bases identical to TRBD2. V trimming: 6 bases; J trimming: 13 bases; junction bases outside the gene matches: 5. From germline, CDR1 is MNHEY and CDR2 SVGAGI. The CDR3 consists of 11 residues. For the CDR3, the DNA is TGTGCCAGCAGGGCGGGACTAGGACAGTTCTTC. Translating it yields CASRAGLGQFF.

The chain links TRBV28 to TRBJ2-3; 10 nucleotides line up with TRBD1. Trimming cost V 4 bases and J 4 bases; bases outside gene matches: 11. The CDR3 sequence is 17 residues long. CDR1 and CDR2 (germline): MDHEN, SYDVKM. The CDR3 DNA reads as TGTGCCAGCAGTTCCCCACGACAGGGGGCGAGTGCAGATACGCAGTATTTT. Amino acids: CASSSPRQGASADTQYF.

J is TRBJ2-3 and V is TRBV5-1; the D gene is possibly TRBD2 (5 bases). The CDR3 loop spans 16 amino acids. Per germline, CDR1 SGHRS and CDR2 YFSETQ. With 4 bases removed from V and 2 bases from J, the gap between germline ends came to 17 bases. Here the CDR3 reads CASSPLAELTTDTQYF. The CDR3 coding sequence is TGCGCCAGCAGCCCCCTAGCAGAACTTACCACAGATACGCAGTATTTT. The entire variable domain, with the rest obtained from reference TRBV5-1 and TRBJ2-3, is as follows: KAGVTQTPRYLIKTRGQQVTLSCSPISGHRSVSWYQQTPGQGLQFLFEYFSETQRNKGNFPGRFSGRQFSNSRSEMNVSTLELGDSALYLCASSPLAELTTDTQYFGPGTRLTVL.

This chain joins TRBV5-6 and TRBJ1-3; weak D call: TRBD1 (5 bases). Germline loops: CDR1 SGHDT, CDR2 YYEEEE. This CDR3 comprises 15 residues. Deletions cut 1 base from V and 4 bases from J, with 12 bases between. CDR3 in DNA: TGTGCCAGCAGCTTGTTGGTGGGGCTGGGAAACACCATATATTTT. Translating gives CASSLLVGLGNTIYF.

This clone has just one count. V and J are TRBV4-3 and TRBJ2-7, with 8 nucleotides matching TRBD1. This CDR3 is 14 amino acids long. The V gene's germline CDR1 is LGHNA and CDR2 YSLEER. The J segment lost 1 base and the V segment lost 3 bases, leaving 2 bases of the junction unmatched. The CDR3 DNA follows: TGCGCCAGCAGCCACAGACAGGGGTCCTACGAGCAGTACTTC. Translating gives CASSHRQGSYEQYF.

The rearrangement joins TRBV5-6 to TRBJ1-5, with TRBD1 matching 9 bases. The CDR3 runs 15 residues. V lost 1 base, J lost 11 bases, and 10 bases stayed unmatched. CDR1 and CDR2 from the germline V gene are SGHDT and YYEEEE. The CDR3 DNA is TGTGCCAGCAGCTTGACAGGGGGCAAACCTCTGGCCCAGCATTTT. It codes for CASSLTGGKPLAQHF.

The chain carries TRBV10-3 and TRBJ1-1; 8 bases are a match to TRBD1. Germline CDR1 ENHRY, CDR2 SYGVKD. This CDR3 region has 15 residues. Losses at the gene ends were 11 bases for V and 3 bases for J; bases not matched to a gene: 14. CDR3 amino acids: CASKTNPTGDTEAFF. The CDR3 DNA sequence: TGTGCCTCGAAAACCAATCCGACAGGGGACACTGAAGCTTTCTTT.

V gene TRBV10-2 combines with J gene TRBJ1-6; 9 nucleotides agree with TRBD1. Looked up from germline, CDR1 is WSHSY and CDR2 is SAAADI. Trimming removed 11 bases from V and 7 bases from J; junction bases left unmatched: 6. The CDR3 is 13 amino acids. As DNA, the CDR3 is TGCGCCGTGGGGGGACAGGGAAATTCACCCCTCCACTTT. It yields the protein CAVGGQGNSPLHF.

The chain couples TRBV27 to TRBJ1-4; 7 bases line up with TRBD1. With V trimmed by 2 bases and J by 7 bases, 7 bases remained unmatched. The CDR3 has 15 amino acids. Germline CDR1 MNHEY, CDR2 SMNVEV (reference sequence). The CDR3, as DNA: TGTGCCAGCAGTTTAAAGGGGGCGGGGAGTGAAAAACTGTTTTTT. This sequence encodes CASSLKGAGSEKLFF.

The genes are TRBV7-9 and TRBJ2-3; no definite D call. The CDR3 spans 12 residues. CDR1 and CDR2 from the germline V gene are SEHNR and FQNEAQ (reference sequence). The V and J ends lost 0 bases and 4 bases respectively, with 2 bases between them. The CDR3 DNA reads as TGTGCCAGCAGCTTAGCCTCAGATACGCAGTATTTT. Protein product: CASSLASDTQYF. The entire variable domain, with the rest obtained from reference TRBV7-9 and TRBJ2-3, is as follows: DTGVSQNPRHKITKRGQNVTFRCDPISEHNRLYWYRQTLGQGPEFLTYFQNEAQLEKSRLLSDRFSAERPKGSFSTLEIQRTEQGDSAMYLCASSLASDTQYFGPGTRLTVL.

The gene calls are TRBV7-9 and TRBJ1-2; 10 nucleotides match TRBD1. The CDR3 extends over 15 amino acids. V shed 4 bases, J shed 4 bases, and the junction held 6 bases outside the gene matches. CDR1 is SEHNR, CDR2 FQNEAQ, per germline (reference sequence). CDR3 loop: CASSSGTGDLYGYTF. The CDR3 nucleotides read TGTGCCAGCAGCTCCGGGACAGGGGATCTCTATGGCTACACCTTC.